This T cell receptor (beta chain) was observed in a study of blood T cell repertoires in COVID-19. Participant age was about 18 to 89 years, and participants resided in fewer than 30 US areas. In assigning cohorts, the study relied on participant-reported clinical history. Two negative PCRs, clearance, or symptom resolution were required of recovered Cohort 3 donors. How the authors handled the data: Counts of nucleated cells, estimated from reference gene primer amplification, were obtained. This table comes from immunoSEQ multiplex PCR, and its TCRdb copy is limited to in-frame clones, with some not included. Clone size and V and J calls were adopted from that table, with D and trimming inferred from the DNA. The data show over 300,000 clones, about 85% seen once. The germline gives CDR1 MGHDK, CDR2 SYGVNS. The germline V and J ends were trimmed by 8 bases and 5 bases, with 18 bases remaining between them. The CDR3 has 14 residues.

The sample taken for sequencing was PBMCs or T cells enriched from blood (not recorded which). The rearrangement joins TRBV25-1 to TRBJ1-2; unclear D gene. The sequence was collected from a woman in her thirties who had recovered from COVID-19. CDR3 DNA: TGTGCCAGCTATACAGAGGGAACCCATTATGGCTACACCTTC. Its translation is CASYTEGTHYGYTF.